These 13 T cell receptor beta chains came from one sample sequenced in a study of cytomegalovirus exposure and HLA in healthy donors. The PCR contained 60 Vbeta and 13 Jbeta primers. This table comes from immunoSEQ multiplex PCR, and its TCRdb copy is limited to in-frame clones, with some not included. The sample has around 150,000 clones, around 67% seen once; the top ten hold just under 4.5%. Sequenced: PBMCs. The receptors derive from a woman in her late teens or twenties in good health and CMV-seropositive.

The chain has TRBV11-3 and TRBJ2-7; weak D call: TRBD1 (6 bases). The V end lost 6 bases, the J end lost 0 bases, and 15 bases lay between the germline ends. CDR1 and CDR2 from the germline V gene are SGHNT and YENEEA. This CDR3 is built from 15 residues. CDR3 amino acids: CASSQRDKSSYEQYF. In DNA form, the CDR3 reads TGTGCCAGCAGTCAACGGGACAAGAGCTCCTACGAGCAGTACTTC. Combining the CDR3 with reference TRBV11-3 and TRBJ2-7 gives the whole variable domain EAGVVQSPRYKIIEKKQPVAFWCNPISGHNTLYWYLQNLGQGPELLIRYENEEAVDDSQLPKDRFSAERLKGVDSTLKIQPAELGDSAVYLCASSQRDKSSYEQYFGPGTRLTVT.

CDR3 DNA sequence: TGTGCCAGCAGTAAAGGACAGGGTGTAGGAACCGGGGAGCTGTTTTTT. This codes for CASSKGQGVGTGELFF. V is TRBV5-8 and J is TRBJ2-2, with 8 bases lining up with TRBD1. V gave up 5 bases and J gave up 5 bases; unmatched junction bases: 11. In germline, CDR1 is SGHTS, CDR2 YDEGEE. The CDR3 runs to 16 residues.

This clone was recorded a few times. J is TRBJ1-2 and V is TRBV19; 8 bases are shared with TRBD1. Germline V gives CDR1 LNHDA, CDR2 SQIVND (reference sequence). CDR3 length: 13 amino acids. V lost 6 bases and J lost 3; bases outside the gene matches: 3. CDR3 sequence: CASRDRAYYGYTF. In nucleotides, the CDR3 is TGTGCCAGTAGGGACAGGGCATACTATGGCTACACCTTC.

CDR3 in amino acids: CASSFGQGADGYTF. CDR3 coding DNA: TGTGCCAGTAGTTTCGGACAGGGGGCGGATGGCTACACCTTC. The chain uses TRBV19 and TRBJ1-2; 11 bases line up with TRBD1. V lost 5 bases and J lost 6; bases outside the gene matches: 5. This CDR3 is 14 amino acids long. Germline V gene lookup returns CDR1 LNHDA and CDR2 SQIVND (reference sequence).

V usage is TRBV9 and J usage is TRBJ1-1; TRBD1 matches 8 bases. Trimming cost V 3 bases and J 5 bases; bases outside gene matches: 9. This CDR3 is built from 15 residues. Germline CDR1 SGDLS, CDR2 YYNGEE. The CDR3 region has the DNA TGTGCCAGCAGCGCAACTGACAGGGGTAGGACTGAAGCTTTCTTT. It yields the protein CASSATDRGRTEAFF.

The sample holds a few counts of this clone. The gene calls are TRBV18 and TRBJ1-1, with 8 bases aligning to TRBD1. There are 15 residues in the CDR3. The V gene end was trimmed by 2 bases and the J gene end by 0 bases; junction bases not matched to a gene: 2. The germline gives CDR1 KGHSH, CDR2 LQKENI. As DNA, the CDR3 is TGTGCCAGCTCACCAGAGACAGGGGTGAACACTGAAGCTTTCTTT. This translates into CASSPETGVNTEAFF.

This clone occurred a few times. The chain links TRBV2 to TRBJ2-7; D remains ambiguous. The germline gives CDR1 SNHLY, CDR2 FYNNEI. The CDR3 runs to 15 residues. V gave up 3 bases and J gave up 2 bases, with 14 bases separating them. DNA of the CDR3: TGTGCCAGCAGTGATCTGGGCCACCCTACCTACGAGCAGTACTTC. It translates to CASSDLGHPTYEQYF.

The CDR3 protein is CSSGRGGNTEAFF. The CDR3 DNA reads TGCAGCTCTGGAAGAGGGGGGAACACTGAAGCTTTCTTT. The chain is built from TRBV29-1 and TRBJ1-1, with D possibly TRBD1 on 6 matching bases. Germline V gene lookup returns CDR1 SQVTM and CDR2 ANQGSEA. The CDR3 loop spans 13 amino acids. The V and J ends lost 8 bases and 1 base respectively, with 14 bases between them.

This clone was counted a single time. V is TRBV7-6 and J is TRBJ2-1; 12 nucleotides agree with TRBD2. V gave up 4 bases and J gave up 6 bases; unmatched junction bases: 7. This CDR3 has 16 amino acids. Per germline, CDR1 SGHVS and CDR2 FNYEAQ. The CDR3 spells CASSYLAGGPINEQFF. For the CDR3, the DNA is TGTGCCAGCAGCTACCTAGCGGGAGGGCCTATCAATGAGCAGTTCTTC.

This clone was seen a few times. The chain uses TRBV5-1 and TRBJ1-1; 8 bases fit TRBD1. CDR1 is SGHRS, CDR2 YFSETQ, per germline. The CDR3 runs 14 residues. V shed 4 bases and J 1 base; nucleotides not matched to a gene: 3. The CDR3 reads CASSPGQANTEAFF. The DNA of the CDR3 is TGCGCCAGCAGCCCGGGACAGGCGAACACTGAAGCTTTCTTT. Full variable domain (outside the CDR3, taken from reference TRBV5-1 and TRBJ1-1): KAGVTQTPRYLIKTRGQQVTLSCSPISGHRSVSWYQQTPGQGLQFLFEYFSETQRNKGNFPGRFSGRQFSNSRSEMNVSTLELGDSALYLCASSPGQANTEAFFGQGTRLTVV.

The V call is TRBV4-1, the J call TRBJ2-5; maybe TRBD1 (5 bases). The assigned J gene may be wrong: the sequence end matches TRBJ2-7 better. This CDR3 is built from 19 residues. From germline, CDR1 is MGHRA and CDR2 YSYEKL. CDR3: CASSQVPKTPQGVTDEQYF. CDR3 nucleotides: TGCGCCAGCAGCCAAGTCCCAAAGACTCCGCAGGGTGTCACGGACGAGCAGTACTTC.

The J gene is TRBJ2-7, the V gene TRBV18; no clear D. V lost 3 bases to trimming and J lost 3 bases, with 3 bases between them. CDR1 and CDR2 (germline): KGHSH, LQKENI. The CDR3 consists of 11 residues. CDR3 coding DNA: TGTGCCAGCTCACCCAACTACGAGCAGTACTTC. It is translated as CASSPNYEQYF.

The chain joins TRBV9 to TRBJ1-1; 9 bases fit TRBD1. This CDR3 comprises 16 residues. The ends lost 0 bases at V and 0 bases at J; junction bases unmatched: 3. The germline CDR1 and CDR2 sequences are SGDLS and YYNGEE. CDR3 DNA: TGTGCCAGCAGCGTAGGGGGGACAGGGATGAACACTGAAGCTTTCTTT. It encodes CASSVGGTGMNTEAFF.